Here is one TCR beta chain with its context. Its specificity is unknown. This sample is drawn from a study of human T cells and chemical hapten exposure. The wider study: Diphenylcyclopropenone was applied weekly to patients' scalps across the roughly 23-week study.

This CDR3 is built from 15 residues. CDR1 LGHDT and CDR2 YNNKEL come from the germline V gene (reference sequence). Trimming removed 6 bases from V and 9 bases from J; junction bases left unmatched: 13. Time point meaning: patch test 1, 2 weeks after DPC sensitization. The treatment was: therapeutic diphenylcyclopropenone sensitization with weekly scalp DPC. It was from unfractionated whole blood that total RNA was extracted. From the RACE reads, TCRdb called clonotypes with MiXCR, one entry per CDR3 protein. The sample includes roughly 50,000 distinct CDR3 sequences, 11% of them seen just once. Overall study results and limits: Relative to controls, expanded TCRs formed significantly more large CDR3 similarity clusters.

The specimen was whole blood, collected in connection with sensitization to the hapten diphenylcyclopropenone (DPC). This clonotype originated in a woman aged 40 to 50 with alopecia areata. Some clones in this sample may be carry-over from other donors' samples. The chain combines TRBV3-1 with TRBJ2-3, with TRBD1 matching over 9 bases. This CDR3 is CASRQGTGPRGTQYF. The CDR3, as DNA: TGTGCCAGCAGGCAGGGGACAGGGCCCAGAGGGACGCAGTATTTT.